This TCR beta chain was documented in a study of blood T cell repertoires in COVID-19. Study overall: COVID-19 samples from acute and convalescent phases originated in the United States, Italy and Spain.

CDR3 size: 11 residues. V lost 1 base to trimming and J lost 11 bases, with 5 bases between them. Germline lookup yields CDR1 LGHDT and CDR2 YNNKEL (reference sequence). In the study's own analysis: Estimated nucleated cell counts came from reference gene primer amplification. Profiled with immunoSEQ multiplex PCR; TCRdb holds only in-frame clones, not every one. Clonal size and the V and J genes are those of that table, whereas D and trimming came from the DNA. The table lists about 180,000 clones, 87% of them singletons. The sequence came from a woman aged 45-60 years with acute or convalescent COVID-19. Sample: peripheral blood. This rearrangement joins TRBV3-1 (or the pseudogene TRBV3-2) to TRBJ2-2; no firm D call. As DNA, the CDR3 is TGTGCCAGCAGCCAAGGCGGTGAGCTGTTTTTT. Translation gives CASSQGGELFF.